The 11 T cell receptor beta chains given below trace back to one sample, sequenced in a study of blood T cell repertoires in COVID-19. The table came from immunoSEQ multiplex PCR; TCRdb's copy has only in-frame clones and leaves some out. In the table there are about 70,000 clones, roughly 86% of which are singletons. Sequenced input: peripheral blood. All receptors derive from a woman aged 55-70 years with acute or convalescent COVID-19.

This chain joins TRBV15 and TRBJ2-3; the D gene is possibly TRBD2 (5 bases). Germline CDR1 LNHNV, CDR2 YYDKDF (reference sequence). V lost 5 bases to trimming and J lost 3 bases, with 18 bases between them. This CDR3 spans 16 amino acids. The CDR3 DNA sequence: TGTGCCACCAGCTCGCTTCGGGGTTATGATACAGATACGCAGTATTTT. It encodes CATSSLRGYDTDTQYF.

In its sample, this clone was seen once. V gene TRBV20-1 combines with J gene TRBJ2-2; D is unclear. Trimming took 3 bases from V and 6 from J, leaving 8 bases between them. This CDR3 is built from 12 residues. Germline V gene sequence: CDR1 DFQATT, CDR2 SNEGSKA (reference sequence). As DNA, the CDR3 is TGCAGTGCTAGTCCGCAGGCCGGGGAGCTGTTTTTT. This encodes CSASPQAGELFF.

The chain recombines TRBV28 with TRBJ2-2, with no clear D. Germline-derived CDR1 and CDR2 are MDHEN and SYDVKM. Trimming took 5 bases from V and 4 from J, leaving 8 bases between them. This CDR3 has 13 amino acids. CDR3 loop: CASSPVRTGELFF. The CDR3 coding sequence is TGTGCCAGCAGTCCCGTTCGCACCGGGGAGCTGTTTTTT.

The chain combines TRBV7-9 with TRBJ2-4; 8 bases align to TRBD1. V shed 3 bases, J shed 7 bases, and the junction held 5 bases outside the gene matches. CDR1 is SEHNR, CDR2 FQNEAQ, per germline (reference sequence). CDR3 length equals 14 residues. The CDR3: CASSFGQGRNIQYF. CDR3 DNA: TGTGCCAGCAGCTTCGGACAGGGTAGGAACATTCAGTACTTC.

The chain employs TRBV10-3 and TRBJ2-3; 14 nucleotides align to TRBD2. This CDR3 comprises 18 residues. CDR1 and CDR2 from the germline V gene are ENHRY and SYGVKD. The trim removed 6 bases at V and 2 bases at J, leaving 10 bases unmatched. The CDR3 loop is CAISATSGGERITDTQYF. The DNA for the CDR3 is TGTGCCATCAGCGCGACTAGCGGGGGGGAAAGGATCACAGATACGCAGTATTTT.

This clone rates as medium-sized (0.01 to 0.1%). The V gene is TRBV7-3, the J gene TRBJ1-1; 8 nucleotides align to TRBD1. Germline V lookup: CDR1 SGHTA, CDR2 FQGTGA. J was trimmed by 7 bases and V by 5 bases; bases with no gene match: 3. The CDR3 sequence is 12 residues long. The CDR3 spells CASSPGQGEAFF. Here the CDR3 DNA reads TGTGCCAGCAGCCCAGGACAGGGTGAAGCTTTCTTT. The entire variable domain, with the rest obtained from reference TRBV7-3 and TRBJ1-1, is as follows: GAGVSQTPSNKVTEKGKYVELRCDPISGHTALYWYRQSLGQGPEFLIYFQGTGAADDSGLPNDRFFAVRPEGSVSTLKIQRTERGDSAVYLCASSPGQGEAFFGQGTRLTVV.

This sequence joins TRBV6-5 and TRBJ1-5; D gene uncertain. The CDR3 runs 13 residues. Germline V gene data show CDR1 as MNHEY and CDR2 as SVGAGI. V was clipped by 11 bases and J by 7 bases, with 18 bases between them. The CDR3 loop reads CASVMRAGQPQHF. Written as DNA, the CDR3 is TGTGCCTCCGTGATGAGGGCGGGACAGCCCCAGCATTTT.

This chain joins TRBV28 and TRBJ1-5; weak D call: TRBD1 (6 bases). Per the germline V gene, CDR1 is MDHEN and CDR2 is SYDVKM. The CDR3 sequence is 14 residues long. V lost 0 bases and J lost 4, with 7 bases in between. The CDR3 DNA reads TGTGCCAGCAGTTTATGGGGGGCGAATCAGCCCCAGCATTTT. Translation gives CASSLWGANQPQHF.

The chain recombines TRBV7-9 with TRBJ1-3; D possibly corresponds to TRBD1 (5 bases). Trimming left V 2 bases short and J 0 bases short, with 14 bases between. Germline assignment: CDR1 SEHNR and CDR2 FQNEAQ (reference sequence). The CDR3 is 17 amino acids. The CDR3 DNA reads as TGTGCCAGCAGCTTACGGGGGACTTTATACTCTGGAAACACCATATATTTT. Translation: CASSLRGTLYSGNTIYF.

This clone was detected once. The chain carries TRBV19 and TRBJ2-1; D perhaps matches TRBD1 (6 bases). The V gene's germline CDR1 is LNHDA and CDR2 SQIVND (reference sequence). V was shortened by 7 bases and J by 4 bases, with 17 bases between the two germline ends. The CDR3 sequence is 15 residues long. CDR3 coding DNA: TGTGCCAGTACCAAGGGGGTGCACGGGTACAATGAGCAGTTCTTC. It is translated as CASTKGVHGYNEQFF. Complete variable domain (other parts from reference TRBV19 and TRBJ2-1): DGGITQSPKYLFRKEGQNVTLSCEQNLNHDAMYWYRQDPGQGLRLIYYSQIVNDFQKGDIAEGYSVSREKKESFPLTVTSAQKNPTAFYLCASTKGVHGYNEQFFGPGTRLTVL.

This chain connects TRBV6-5 to TRBJ2-5, with D perhaps matching TRBD2 (5 bases). This CDR3 spans 14 amino acids. From germline, CDR1 is MNHEY and CDR2 SVGAGI. V was trimmed by 1 base and J by 5 bases, leaving 11 bases between them. In DNA, the CDR3 is TGTGCCAGCAGTTACTTTCCGTCGGGGGAGACCCAGTACTTC. Its protein is CASSYFPSGETQYF.